The next 16 T cell receptor beta chains were all read from a single sample in a study of identifying expanded T cells in peripheral blood. The assay was immunoSEQ multiplex PCR, and TCRdb's table has in-frame clones only and misses some. The top ten clones hold around 3% of a sample with fewer than 85,000 clones, approximately 89% of them seen once. The sequenced sample consisted of blood. All receptors come from a person aged 18 to 75 in good health.

The J gene is TRBJ1-2, the V gene TRBV7-2; the D gene is possibly TRBD1 (5 bases). Germline V gene sequence: CDR1 SGHTA, CDR2 FQGNSA. The CDR3 runs to 15 residues. Trimming left V 4 bases short and J 3 bases short, with 15 bases between. This chain's CDR3 is CASSSRTGQDYGYTF. The CDR3 nucleotides read TGTGCCAGCAGCTCCCGAACAGGTCAGGACTATGGCTACACCTTC.

The rearrangement uses TRBV7-2 and TRBJ1-1; tentatively, D is TRBD1 (5 bases). V dropped 1 base and J dropped 8 bases, with 14 bases sitting between them. CDR3 size: 14 residues. Germline CDR1 reads SGHTA; CDR2 reads FQGNSA. CDR3 loop: CASSLVGQGAEAFF. As DNA, the CDR3 is TGTGCCAGCAGCTTAGTCGGTCAGGGCGCCGAAGCTTTCTTT. The variable domain in full, completed from reference TRBV7-2 and TRBJ1-1, reads GAGVSQSPSNKVTEKGKDVELRCDPISGHTALYWYRQSLGQGLEFLIYFQGNSAPDKSGLPSDRFSAERTGGSVSTLTIQRTQQEDSAVYLCASSLVGQGAEAFFGQGTRLTVV.

The chain couples TRBV7-2 to TRBJ2-1, with TRBD2 matching over 11 bases. Germline assignment: CDR1 SGHTA and CDR2 FQGNSA. V trimming: 5 bases; J trimming: 3 bases; junction bases outside the gene matches: 3. This CDR3 spans 15 amino acids. This chain's CDR3 is CASSPSGGFYNEQFF. The CDR3 coding sequence is TGTGCCAGCAGCCCTAGCGGGGGGTTCTACAATGAGCAGTTCTTC.

This clone was detected once. The chain uses TRBV19 and TRBJ2-7, with D hard to call. CDR1 is LNHDA and CDR2 is SQIVND in the germline V gene (reference sequence). V was pared by 1 base and J by 0 bases, with 7 bases between. This CDR3 has 14 amino acids. CDR3 in DNA: TGTGCCAGTAGTATAGGAGAGGACTCCTACGAGCAGTACTTC. This translates into CASSIGEDSYEQYF.

The genes are TRBV6-1 and TRBJ2-5; possible D gene TRBD1, 5 bases. CDR1 MNHNS and CDR2 SASEGT come from the germline V gene. CDR3 length equals 15 residues. V was clipped by 2 bases and J by 4 bases, with 14 bases between them. CDR3 bases: TGTGCCAGCAGTGAAAACCAGGGCGGTCGAGAGACCCAGTACTTC. Translating it yields CASSENQGGRETQYF.

J is TRBJ1-4 and V is TRBV19, with D perhaps matching TRBD1 (5 bases). CDR1 is LNHDA and CDR2 is SQIVND in the germline V gene (reference sequence). The CDR3 is 16 amino acids. V lost 5 bases and J 3 bases, leaving 16 bases between the germline ends. The CDR3 loop reads CASSYRFGAANEKLFF. As DNA, the CDR3 is TGTGCCAGTAGTTACCGTTTCGGGGCGGCTAATGAAAAACTGTTTTTT. The full variable domain, completed using reference TRBV19 and TRBJ1-4, is DGGITQSPKYLFRKEGQNVTLSCEQNLNHDAMYWYRQDPGQGLRLIYYSQIVNDFQKGDIAEGYSVSREKKESFPLTVTSAQKNPTAFYLCASSYRFGAANEKLFFGSGTQLSVL.

The chain links TRBV5-4 to TRBJ1-1; 7 bases match TRBD1. CDR1 is SGHNT and CDR2 is YYREEE in the germline V gene (reference sequence). V shed 4 bases and J 1 base; nucleotides not matched to a gene: 4. CDR3 length: 14 residues. CDR3 nucleotides: TGTGCCAGCAGCCCGGGACAGCGGAACACTGAAGCTTTCTTT. This sequence encodes CASSPGQRNTEAFF.

CDR3 nucleotide sequence: TGTGCCAGCAGCTCCTCGTTAGGGCTAGGAGAGACCCAGTACTTC. Translated: CASSSSLGLGETQYF. V is TRBV13 and J is TRBJ2-5; D remains unclear. Germline CDR1 and CDR2: PRHDT and FYEKMQ (reference sequence). The length of the CDR3 is 15 residues. Trimming stripped 4 bases from V and 4 bases from J, with 16 bases between. The complete variable domain, with remaining parts taken from reference TRBV13 and TRBJ2-5, reads AAGVIQSPRHLIKEKRETATLKCYPIPRHDTVYWYQQGPGQDPQFLISFYEKMQSDKGSIPDRFSAQQFSDYHSELNMSSLELGDSALYFCASSSSLGLGETQYFGPGTRLLVL.

This sequence joins TRBV27 and TRBJ2-7, with 8 bases lining up with TRBD1. The junction had 12 bases not matched to a gene; V was cut back by 3 bases and J by 5 bases. This CDR3 comprises 16 residues. Germline V gives CDR1 MNHEY, CDR2 SMNVEV (reference sequence). The CDR3 DNA reads as TGTGCCAGCAGTTTCTCCTGGACAGGGTATCCCAACGAGCAGTACTTC. It yields the protein CASSFSWTGYPNEQYF.

The chain carries TRBV19 and TRBJ2-7; 8 nucleotides line up with TRBD1. The J segment lost 6 bases and the V segment lost 6 bases, leaving 7 bases of the junction unmatched. Germline-derived CDR1 and CDR2 are LNHDA and SQIVND (reference sequence). The CDR3 consists of 13 residues. The CDR3 nucleotides read TGTGCCAGTAGCCGGACAGGGACGACCGAGCAGTACTTC. This gives the protein CASSRTGTTEQYF.

The CDR3 DNA sequence: TGCAGCGTTGAAGACCGCGCGGGGGCCTGGGTTATAGAGACCCAGTACTTC. It codes for CSVEDRAGAWVIETQYF. The rearrangement links TRBV29-1 to TRBJ2-5, with D maybe TRBD2 (7 bases). Germline CDR1 SQVTM, CDR2 ANQGSEA. Trimming removed 0 bases at V and 4 bases at J, with 21 bases between. This CDR3 region has 17 residues.

V usage is TRBV27 and J usage is TRBJ2-1; 8 bases fit TRBD1. Looked up from germline, CDR1 is MNHEY and CDR2 is SMNVEV (reference sequence). This CDR3 contains 15 residues. Germline trimming cut 4 bases from V and 0 bases from J; bases unmatched to any gene: 2. The CDR3 DNA reads TGTGCCAGCAGTTACAGGGGGAGCTCCTACAATGAGCAGTTCTTC. Translation: CASSYRGSSYNEQFF.

This clone showed up just once. The rearrangement links TRBV6-1 to TRBJ2-7; unclear D gene. The germline V gene encodes CDR1 MNHNS and CDR2 SASEGT. The CDR3 length is 12 residues. The V and J ends lost 2 bases and 2 bases respectively, with 4 bases between them. CDR3 coding DNA: TGTGCCAGCAGTGAAAAAACCTACGAGCAGTACTTC. Translation: CASSEKTYEQYF.

The chain carries TRBV7-2 and TRBJ2-7; 7 bases are shared with TRBD1. This CDR3 region has 15 residues. Germline V gene data show CDR1 as SGHTA and CDR2 as FQGNSA. Trimming cost V 6 bases and J 5 bases; bases outside gene matches: 13. CDR3 sequence (DNA): TGTGCCAGCAGAAAGAGTCTGACAGGGCCCCACGAGCAGTACTTC. Translating gives CASRKSLTGPHEQYF.

A single count supports this clone. V and J are TRBV29-1 and TRBJ2-3; possible D gene TRBD2, 5 bases. The CDR3 is made up of 15 amino acids. The V gene's germline CDR1 is SQVTM and CDR2 ANQGSEA. V lost 4 bases and J lost 5, with 19 bases in between. CDR3 DNA: TGCAGCGTTGTCTATTGGGAGCCTAAGGGAGATACGCAGTATTTT. It is translated as CSVVYWEPKGDTQYF.

This chain links TRBV2 with TRBJ2-7; 9 nucleotides agree with TRBD2. Losses at the gene ends were 10 bases for V and 1 base for J; bases not matched to a gene: 2. This CDR3 region has 12 residues. Germline V CDR1 and CDR2: SNHLY, FYNNEI. CDR3 DNA sequence: TGTGCCACCCTAGCGGGGTCCTACGAGCAGTACTTC. Protein product: CATLAGSYEQYF.